This is a list of T cell receptor beta chains from one sample in a study of cytomegalovirus exposure and HLA in healthy donors. Profiled with immunoSEQ multiplex PCR; TCRdb holds only in-frame clones, not every one. The sample includes about 190,000 clones, more than 75% of them seen just once. The specimen was PBMCs. These receptors originate from a woman under 30 in good health and CMV-seronegative. The CDR3 runs from the conserved cysteine through the conserved F or W. A D gene is named only where the DNA matches it firmly. Expanded clones are given a class, and other clones once, few, many or no size at all.

CASSLFAREAQYF	TGTGCCAGCAGTTTATTTGCCAGGGAGGCCCAGTACTTC	NA	TRBV27	NA	TRBJ2-5
CASSEGAEQGEQYF	TGTGCCAGCAGTGAAGGGGCAGAACAGGGCGAGCAGTACTTC	NA	TRBV6-1	NA	TRBJ2-7
CASSYSALGGTEAFF	TGTGCCAGCAGTTACTCTGCTTTGGGAGGCACTGAAGCTTTCTTT	NA	TRBV6-5	NA	TRBJ1-1
CASRATGTGYNQPQHF	TGTGCCAGCAGAGCCACCGGGACAGGGTACAATCAGCCCCAGCATTTT	TRBD1	TRBV7-2	NA	TRBJ1-5
CASSPTGGYEQYF	TGTGCCAGCAGTCCGACAGGGGGCTACGAGCAGTACTTC	TRBD1	TRBV6-5	NA	TRBJ2-7
CASSLTSGGWEQYF	TGTGCCAGCAGCTTAACTAGCGGGGGATGGGAGCAGTACTTC	TRBD2	TRBV11-2	NA	TRBJ2-7
CASSFGPQGTDTQYF	TGCGCCAGCAGCTTTGGTCCACAGGGAACAGATACGCAGTATTTT	NA	TRBV5-1	NA	TRBJ2-3
CASSSGLAEYNEQFF	TGTGCCAGCAGTTCTGGACTAGCGGAATACAATGAGCAGTTCTTC	TRBD2	TRBV6-5	few	TRBJ2-1
CSAQGGHSYEQYF	TGCAGCGCCCAGGGGGGACACTCGTACGAGCAGTACTTC	NA	TRBV29-1	NA	TRBJ2-7
CASSPPGDRYTEAFF	TGTGCCAGCTCACCACCAGGGGACAGGTACACTGAAGCTTTCTTT	TRBD1	TRBV18	NA	TRBJ1-1
CASSPPGINEQFF	TGTGCCAGCAGCCCCCCAGGGATCAATGAGCAGTTCTTC	NA	TRBV7-9	NA	TRBJ2-1
CASSQGLAGRPATQYF	TGTGCCAGCAGCCAGGGACTAGCGGGCAGGCCTGCTACGCAGTATTTT	TRBD2	TRBV7-9	few	TRBJ2-3
CASSLDPNPRGTQYF	TGTGCCAGCAGCTTGGACCCAAACCCCCGGGGGACCCAGTACTTC	NA	TRBV5-6	NA	TRBJ2-5
CASNWGQYPYEQYF	TGTGCCAGCAACTGGGGACAGTATCCCTACGAGCAGTACTTC	TRBD1	TRBV5-8	NA	TRBJ2-7
CATPGQGSISNQPQHF	TGTGCCACCCCGGGACAGGGGAGTATAAGCAATCAGCCCCAGCATTTT	NA	TRBV21-1	NA	TRBJ1-5
CASSSDGTGQTGELFF	TGTGCCAGCAGTTCCGACGGGACAGGGCAAACCGGGGAGCTGTTTTTT	TRBD1	TRBV28	NA	TRBJ2-2
CASSLYYDRGNTEAFF	TGCGCCAGCAGCTTGTATTATGACAGGGGGAACACTGAAGCTTTCTTT	TRBD1	TRBV5-1	NA	TRBJ1-1
CASSYDRGLSYGYTF	TGTGCCAGCAGTTACGACAGGGGGTTATCGTATGGCTACACCTTC	TRBD1	TRBV6-5	NA	TRBJ1-2
CASSYRNRRDGELFF	TGTGCCAGCAGCTATCGGAACAGGCGAGACGGGGAGCTGTTTTTT	NA	TRBV6-1	NA	TRBJ2-2
CASSDLGQGAETQYF	TGTGCCAGCAGTGATCTGGGACAGGGGGCAGAGACCCAGTACTTC	TRBD1	TRBV2	NA	TRBJ2-5
CASSALGQSYNEQFF	TGTGCCAGCAGCGCTCTTGGACAGTCCTACAATGAGCAGTTCTTC	NA	TRBV2	NA	TRBJ2-1
CGGQAPNPYGYTF	TGTGGGGGACAGGCACCAAATCCCTATGGCTACACCTTC	TRBD1	TRBV7-9	NA	TRBJ1-2
CASSLGGTYEQYF	TGTGCCAGCAGCTTAGGCGGAACCTACGAGCAGTACTTC	NA	TRBV7-6	few	TRBJ2-7
CASSFQRGYSYEQYF	TGTGCCAGCAGTTTCCAGCGGGGGTACTCCTACGAGCAGTACTTC	TRBD2	TRBV27	NA	TRBJ2-7